A selection of T cell receptor beta chains follows, all from one sample in a study of shared clonotypes between healthy human individuals. The repertoire was sequenced with immunoSEQ multiplex PCR; TCRdb's copy has only in-frame clones and lacks some. The sample lists about 460,000 clones, about 74% occurring once. The sequencing input was PBMCs. The source of these receptors is a woman aged 40 to 50 in good health. Some clones in this sample may be carry-over from other donors' samples. Both conserved end residues are part of each CDR3. The order of the fields is V gene, clone size, D gene, CDR3 length, J gene, CDR3 protein, CDR3 DNA. The D gene is left open where the match is weak. Not every row has a clone size; where given, it reads once, few, many or a size class.

TRBV4-1	-	-	16	TRBJ1-1	CASSKRKSRRGTEAFF	TGCGCCAGCAGCAAAAGGAAGTCCCGGAGGGGCACTGAAGCTTTCTTT
TRBV23-1	-	-	16	TRBJ1-5	CASSQSRDSSNQPQHF	TGCGCCAGCAGTCAATCAAGGGATTCAAGCAATCAGCCCCAGCATTTT
TRBV6-6	-	-	13	TRBJ2-6	CASSRSGANVLTF	TGTGCCAGCAGCCGTTCTGGGGCCAACGTCCTGACTTTC
TRBV15	-	-	16	TRBJ2-7	CATSRDPRQAGYEQYF	TGTGCCACCAGCAGAGACCCCCGACAGGCAGGCTACGAGCAGTACTTC
TRBV5-1	-	-	14	TRBJ2-7	CASSFQGGSYEQYF	TGCGCCAGCAGCTTCCAGGGCGGCTCCTACGAGCAGTACTTC
TRBV11-1	few	TRBD2	15	TRBJ2-5	CASSSRGLAGETQYF	TGTGCCAGCAGCTCCCGGGGACTAGCGGGGGAGACCCAGTACTTC
TRBV9	-	TRBD1	16	TRBJ2-3	CASSVGDRRNTDTQYF	TGTGCCAGCAGCGTAGGGGACAGAAGGAACACAGATACGCAGTATTTT
TRBV2	-	TRBD2	18	TRBJ2-3	CASSEALGAGESTDTQYF	TGTGCCAGCAGTGAAGCGCTGGGAGCGGGAGAAAGCACAGATACGCAGTATTTT
TRBV29-1	few	-	14	TRBJ1-1	CSVEDGARYTEAFF	TGCAGCGTTGAAGATGGGGCTAGGTACACTGAAGCTTTCTTT
TRBV7-2	many	-	13	TRBJ2-7	CASSLRGSYEQYF	TGTGCCAGCAGCCTCCGGGGCTCCTACGAGCAGTACTTC
TRBV7-8	-	TRBD1	14	TRBJ1-2	CASSSGQGGYGYTF	TGTGCCAGCAGCAGTGGACAGGGGGGCTATGGCTACACCTTC
TRBV7-9	once	TRBD2	14	TRBJ2-1	CASSLPLAGGRSFF	TGTGCCAGCAGCCTACCCCTAGCGGGAGGGCGTTCATTCTTC
TRBV19	-	-	14	TRBJ2-1	CASSPTLANNEQFF	TGTGCCAGTAGTCCAACGCTAGCGAACAATGAGCAGTTCTTC
TRBV25-1	-	TRBD2	16	TRBJ2-5	CASGRSGLAPQETQYF	TGTGCCAGCGGGAGGTCGGGACTAGCGCCTCAAGAGACCCAGTACTTC
TRBV5-1	many	TRBD1	16	TRBJ1-2	CASSPGQGISGYGYTF	TGCGCCAGCAGCCCGGGACAGGGTATCAGCGGCTATGGCTACACCTTC
TRBV11-2	-	-	15	TRBJ2-7	CASSNAYRGTLEQYF	TGTGCCAGCAGCAACGCGTATAGGGGTACCCTCGAGCAGTACTTC
TRBV28	-	-	20	TRBJ1-5	CASSLLLALPEPRSNQPQHF	TGTGCCAGCAGCCTCCTTCTTGCCCTCCCTGAACCCCGCAGCAATCAGCCCCAGCATTTT
TRBV19	-	-	15	TRBJ1-5	CASSTGPDGNQPQHF	TGTGCCAGTAGCACGGGGCCCGACGGCAATCAGCCCCAGCATTTT
TRBV4-3	-	-	14	TRBJ2-2	CASSQSTNTGELFF	TGCGCCAGCAGCCAATCGACTAACACCGGGGAGCTGTTTTTT
TRBV29-1	few	-	14	TRBJ1-1	CSVVRGNMNTEAFF	TGCAGCGTTGTTCGAGGAAACATGAACACTGAAGCTTTCTTT
TRBV15	once	TRBD1	17	TRBJ2-4	CATSRDNRQGRKNIQYF	TGTGCCACCAGCAGAGATAATCGACAGGGGAGGAAAAACATTCAGTACTTC
TRBV15	-	-	13	TRBJ2-2	CATSSWGAGELFF	TGTGCCACCAGCAGTTGGGGGGCCGGGGAGCTGTTTTTT
TRBV5-1	-	-	14	TRBJ1-2	CASSPRDGNYGNTF	TGCGCCAGCAGCCCGCGGGACGGAAACTATGGCAACACCTTC